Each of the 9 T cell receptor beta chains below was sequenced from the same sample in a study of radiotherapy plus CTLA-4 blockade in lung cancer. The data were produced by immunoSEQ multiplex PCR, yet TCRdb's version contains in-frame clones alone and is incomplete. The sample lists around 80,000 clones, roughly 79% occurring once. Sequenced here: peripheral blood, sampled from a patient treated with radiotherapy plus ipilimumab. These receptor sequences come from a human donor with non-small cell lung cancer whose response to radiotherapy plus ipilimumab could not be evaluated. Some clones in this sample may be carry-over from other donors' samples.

In DNA form, the CDR3 reads TGCGCCAGCAGCACGACAGGGGACCCTGAAGCTTTCTTT. Amino acids: CASSTTGDPEAFF. The chain employs TRBV5-1 and TRBJ1-1; 8 nucleotides align to TRBD1. The CDR3 is 13 residues long. With V trimmed by 4 bases and J by 6 bases, 5 bases remained unmatched. The germline V gene has CDR1 SGHRS and CDR2 YFSETQ. Full variable domain (rest looked up from reference TRBV5-1 and TRBJ1-1): KAGVTQTPRYLIKTRGQQVTLSCSPISGHRSVSWYQQTPGQGLQFLFEYFSETQRNKGNFPGRFSGRQFSNSRSEMNVSTLELGDSALYLCASSTTGDPEAFFGQGTRLTVV.

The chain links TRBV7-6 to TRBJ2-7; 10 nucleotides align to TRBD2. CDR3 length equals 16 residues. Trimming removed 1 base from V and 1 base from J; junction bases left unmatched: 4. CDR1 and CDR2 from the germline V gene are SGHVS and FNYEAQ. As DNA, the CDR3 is TGTGCCAGCAGCTTAGGGGCTAGCGGGGGTTCCTACGAGCAGTACTTC. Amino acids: CASSLGASGGSYEQYF.

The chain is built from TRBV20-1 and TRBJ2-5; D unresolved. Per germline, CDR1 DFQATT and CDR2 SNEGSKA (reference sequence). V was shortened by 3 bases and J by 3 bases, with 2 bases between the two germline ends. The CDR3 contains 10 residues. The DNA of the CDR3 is TGCAGTGCTAGCGAAGAGACCCAGTACTTC. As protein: CSASEETQYF.

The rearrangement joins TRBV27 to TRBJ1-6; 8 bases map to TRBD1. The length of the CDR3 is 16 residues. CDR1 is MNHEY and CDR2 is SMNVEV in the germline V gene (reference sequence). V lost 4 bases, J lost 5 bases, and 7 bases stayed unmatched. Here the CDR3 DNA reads TGTGCCAGCAGTTCCTACCGGACAGGGAATAATTCACCCCTCCACTTT. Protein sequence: CASSSYRTGNNSPLHF.

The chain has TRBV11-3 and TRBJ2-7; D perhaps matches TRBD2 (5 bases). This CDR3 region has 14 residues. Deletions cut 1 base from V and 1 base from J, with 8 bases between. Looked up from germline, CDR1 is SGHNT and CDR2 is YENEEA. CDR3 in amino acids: CASSLVGGSYEQYF. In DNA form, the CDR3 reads TGTGCCAGCAGCTTAGTCGGAGGATCCTACGAGCAGTACTTC.

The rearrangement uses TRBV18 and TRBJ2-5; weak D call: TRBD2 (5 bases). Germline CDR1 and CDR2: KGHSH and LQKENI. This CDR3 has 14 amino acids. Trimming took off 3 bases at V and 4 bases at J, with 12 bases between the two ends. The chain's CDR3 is CASSPESAGETQYF. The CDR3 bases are TGTGCCAGCTCACCGGAGTCCGCGGGAGAGACCCAGTACTTC.

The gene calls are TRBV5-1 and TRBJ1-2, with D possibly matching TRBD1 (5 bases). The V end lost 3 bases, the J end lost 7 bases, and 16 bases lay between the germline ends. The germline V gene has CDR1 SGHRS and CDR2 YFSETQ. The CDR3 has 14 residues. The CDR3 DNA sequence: TGCGCCAGCAGCTCGGCGGGGCCGCCGGGTGGCTACACCTTC. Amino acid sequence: CASSSAGPPGGYTF.

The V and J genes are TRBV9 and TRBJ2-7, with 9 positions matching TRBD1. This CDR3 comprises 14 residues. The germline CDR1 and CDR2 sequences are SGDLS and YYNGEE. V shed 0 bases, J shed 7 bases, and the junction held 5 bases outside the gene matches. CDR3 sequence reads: CASSVADRGGEQYF. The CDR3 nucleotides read TGTGCCAGCAGCGTAGCGGACAGGGGAGGTGAGCAGTACTTC.

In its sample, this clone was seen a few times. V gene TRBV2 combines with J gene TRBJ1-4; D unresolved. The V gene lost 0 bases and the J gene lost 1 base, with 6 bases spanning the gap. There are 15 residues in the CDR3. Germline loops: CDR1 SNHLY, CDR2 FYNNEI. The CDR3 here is CASSEARGTNEKLFF. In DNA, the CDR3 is TGTGCCAGCAGTGAAGCGCGAGGAACTAATGAAAAACTGTTTTTT.